These 3 T cell receptor beta chains came from one sample sequenced in a study of T cells after yellow fever vaccination. TCRdb re-analysed the 5' RACE reads in MiXCR, keeping a single row per CDR3 protein. In the table there are 300,000 to 450,000 distinct CDR3 sequences, under 7.5% of which are singletons. The sequenced sample was PBMCs, obtained 5 days after the yellow fever booster vaccination. All receptors derive from a man aged 30-40 years who received the YFV17D yellow fever vaccine.

The table lists this clonotype with many counts. The chain combines TRBV6-5 with TRBJ2-7; 7 nucleotides align to TRBD1. V dropped 5 bases and J dropped 3; count of bases not matched to a gene: 7. Germline CDR1 MNHEY, CDR2 SVGAGI. The length of the CDR3 is 14 residues. The CDR3 is CASSTRDRYYEQYF. The CDR3 nucleotides are TGTGCCAGCAGTACCCGGGACAGATACTACGAGCAGTACTTC.

This clonotype occurred many times. The chain links TRBV5-6 to TRBJ2-4; 12 nucleotides match TRBD2. In germline, CDR1 is SGHDT, CDR2 YYEEEE. J lost 1 base, V lost 4 bases, and 18 bases had no gene match. There are 21 residues in the CDR3. CDR3 region: CASSPNPETSGSRLAKNIQYF. The CDR3, as DNA: TGTGCCAGCAGCCCGAACCCGGAGACTAGCGGGAGTCGTCTGGCCAAAAACATTCAGTACTTC.

This clonotype was counted many times. CDR3 region: CSARRAGVGFDEQFF. DNA for the CDR3: TGCAGTGCCCGGAGAGCGGGGGTCGGGTTCGATGAGCAGTTCTTC. V gene TRBV20-1 combines with J gene TRBJ2-1, with TRBD2 identical over 8 bases. V was clipped by 6 bases and J by 8 bases; unmatched bases: 15. This CDR3 contains 15 residues. From germline, CDR1 is DFQATT and CDR2 SNEGSKA (reference sequence).